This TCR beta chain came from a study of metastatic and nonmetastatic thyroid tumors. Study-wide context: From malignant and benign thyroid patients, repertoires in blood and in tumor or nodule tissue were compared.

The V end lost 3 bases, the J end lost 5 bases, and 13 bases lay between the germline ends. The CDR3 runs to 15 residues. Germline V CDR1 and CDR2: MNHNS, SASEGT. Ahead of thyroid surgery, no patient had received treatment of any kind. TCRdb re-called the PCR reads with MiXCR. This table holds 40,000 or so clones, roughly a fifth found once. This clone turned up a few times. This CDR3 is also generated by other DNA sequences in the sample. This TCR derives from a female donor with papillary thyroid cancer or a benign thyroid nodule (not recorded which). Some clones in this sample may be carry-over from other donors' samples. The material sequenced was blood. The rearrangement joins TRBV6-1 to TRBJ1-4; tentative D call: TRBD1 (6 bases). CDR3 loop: CASSEGGGLNEKLFF. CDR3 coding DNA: TGTGCCAGCAGTGAGGGTGGGGGGCTAAATGAAAAACTGTTTTTT.